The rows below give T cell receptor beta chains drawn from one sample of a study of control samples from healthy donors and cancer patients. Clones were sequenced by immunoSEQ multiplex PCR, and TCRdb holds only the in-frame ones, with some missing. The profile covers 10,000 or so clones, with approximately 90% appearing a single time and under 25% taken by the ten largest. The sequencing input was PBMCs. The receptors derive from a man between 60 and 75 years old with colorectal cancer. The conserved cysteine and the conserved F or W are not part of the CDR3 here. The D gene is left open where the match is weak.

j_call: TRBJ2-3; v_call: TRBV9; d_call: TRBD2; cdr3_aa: ASSVGLAGVSSRGTQY
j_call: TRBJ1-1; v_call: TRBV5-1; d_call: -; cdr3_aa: ASSPTGMNTEAF
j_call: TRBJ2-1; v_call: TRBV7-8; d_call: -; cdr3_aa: ASSLGRRPSGNEQF
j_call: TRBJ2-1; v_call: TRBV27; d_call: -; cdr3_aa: ASKGSTGYEQF
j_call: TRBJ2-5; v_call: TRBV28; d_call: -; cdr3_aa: ASGSGGAWGETQY
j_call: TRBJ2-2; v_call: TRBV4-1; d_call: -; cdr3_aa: ASSQENFPGSGELF
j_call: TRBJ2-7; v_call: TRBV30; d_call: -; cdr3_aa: AYLAQGRQY
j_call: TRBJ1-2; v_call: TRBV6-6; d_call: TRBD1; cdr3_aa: ASSSPGTGEGYT
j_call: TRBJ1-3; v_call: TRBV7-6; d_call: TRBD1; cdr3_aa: ASSFGQGISGNTIY
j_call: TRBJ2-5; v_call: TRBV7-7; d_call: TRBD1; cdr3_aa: ASRSLGQGPQETQY
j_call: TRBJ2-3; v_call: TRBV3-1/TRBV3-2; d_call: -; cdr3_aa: ASSQPGGGTDTQY
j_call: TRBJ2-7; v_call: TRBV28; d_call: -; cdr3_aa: ASGISYEQY
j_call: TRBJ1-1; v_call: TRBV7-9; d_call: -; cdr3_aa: ASSLRGNTEAF
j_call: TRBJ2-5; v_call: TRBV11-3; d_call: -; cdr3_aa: ASSPQTGREETQY
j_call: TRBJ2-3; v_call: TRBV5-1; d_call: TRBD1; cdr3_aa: ASNPTGITDTQY
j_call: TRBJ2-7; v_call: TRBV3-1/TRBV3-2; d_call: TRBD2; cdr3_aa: ASSQVGLDYYEQY
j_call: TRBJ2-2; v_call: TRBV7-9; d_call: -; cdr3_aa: ASRAPGSTGELF
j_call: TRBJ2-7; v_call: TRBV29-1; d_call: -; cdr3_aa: SVGAAPSYEQY
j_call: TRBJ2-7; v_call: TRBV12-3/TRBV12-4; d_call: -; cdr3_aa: ASSPNPSYEQY
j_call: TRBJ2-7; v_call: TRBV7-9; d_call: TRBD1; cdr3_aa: ASSARQGDKTYEQY
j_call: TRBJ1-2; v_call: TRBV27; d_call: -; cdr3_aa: ASSFGGGGYGYT
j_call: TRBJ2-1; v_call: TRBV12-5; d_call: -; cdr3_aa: ASGLVGPGNEQF
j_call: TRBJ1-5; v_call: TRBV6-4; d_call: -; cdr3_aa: ASSDSMGTRNQPQH
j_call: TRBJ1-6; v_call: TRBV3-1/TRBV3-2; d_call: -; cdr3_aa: ASSQSSYNSPLH
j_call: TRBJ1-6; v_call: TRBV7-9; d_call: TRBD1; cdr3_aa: ASSRQGGNSPLH
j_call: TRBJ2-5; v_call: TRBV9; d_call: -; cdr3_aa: ASSPRPRAQETQY
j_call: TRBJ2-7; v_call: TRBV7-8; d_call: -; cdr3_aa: ASSFGRRSSYEQY
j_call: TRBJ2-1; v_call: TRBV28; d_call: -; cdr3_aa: ASSLVSVGGLESTVNEQF
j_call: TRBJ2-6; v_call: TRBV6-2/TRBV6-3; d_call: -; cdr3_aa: ASSNAGLGANVLT
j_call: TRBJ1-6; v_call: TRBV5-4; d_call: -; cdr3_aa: ASRDPDSQGRNSPLH
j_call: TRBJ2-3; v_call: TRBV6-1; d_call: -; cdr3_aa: ASSDLTRTDTQY
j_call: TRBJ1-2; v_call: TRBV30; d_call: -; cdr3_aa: AWSYPDRLSGYT
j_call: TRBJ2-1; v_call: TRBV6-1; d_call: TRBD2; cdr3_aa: ASSEFLAAPYNEQF
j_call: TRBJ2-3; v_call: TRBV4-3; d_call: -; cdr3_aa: ASSHLLNGDTQY
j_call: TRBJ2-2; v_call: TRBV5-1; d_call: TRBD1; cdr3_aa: ASSLERQGVISNTGELF
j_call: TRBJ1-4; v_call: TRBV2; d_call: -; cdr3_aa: ASSPDRRNEKLF
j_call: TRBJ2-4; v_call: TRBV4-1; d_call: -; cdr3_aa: ASSQVGGVGNIQY
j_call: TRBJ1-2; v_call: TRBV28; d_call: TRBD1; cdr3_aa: ASSFWDSNNYGYT
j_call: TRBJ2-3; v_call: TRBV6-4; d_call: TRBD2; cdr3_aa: ASSATSGGLDTQY
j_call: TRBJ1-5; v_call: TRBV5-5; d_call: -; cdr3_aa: ASSPGQDSQPQH
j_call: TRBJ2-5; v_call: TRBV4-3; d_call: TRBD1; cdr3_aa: ASSQDLRQGGGETQY
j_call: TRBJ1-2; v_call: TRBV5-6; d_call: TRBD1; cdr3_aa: ASSLGVTGNNYGYT
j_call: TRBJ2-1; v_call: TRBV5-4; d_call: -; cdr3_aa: ASSPDRDPTYNEQF
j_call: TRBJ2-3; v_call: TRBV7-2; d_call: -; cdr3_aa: ASSLWNTQY
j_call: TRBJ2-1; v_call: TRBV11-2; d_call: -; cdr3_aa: ASSLVGNEQF
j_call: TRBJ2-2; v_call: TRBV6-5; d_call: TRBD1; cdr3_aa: ASSYTGATGELF
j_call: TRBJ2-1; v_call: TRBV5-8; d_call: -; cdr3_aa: ASGPIFYNEQF
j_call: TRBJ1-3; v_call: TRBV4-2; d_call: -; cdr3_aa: ASSQESSGNTIY
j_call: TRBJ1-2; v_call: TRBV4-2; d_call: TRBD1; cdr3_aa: ASSQDLELGTGFYGYT